This T cell receptor beta chain was sequenced for a study of graft-versus-host responses after intestinal transplantation. Germline lookup yields CDR1 MGHRA and CDR2 YSYEKL. CDR3 length: 14 amino acids. V shed 4 bases, J shed 3 bases, and the junction held 3 bases outside the gene matches. A note on this clone: The antigen is unknown.

Libraries were prepared by immunoSEQ multiplex PCR; TCRdb keeps only in-frame clonotypes and omits some of them. This sample has just under 85,000 clones; about 91% occur once, and the top ten carry around 7.6%. The clonotype was recovered from a human donor who was the organ donor for an intestinal transplant. The specimen comprised unstimulated CD8+ T cells sorted from spleen or lymph node cells, sampled before transplant. V gene TRBV4-1 combines with J gene TRBJ1-1, with TRBD1 matching 9 bases. CDR3 DNA: TGCGCCAGCAGCCCGGGACAGGGTTACACTGAAGCTTTCTTT. Protein: CASSPGQGYTEAFF.